The 13 T cell receptor beta chains given below trace back to one sample, sequenced in a study of PD-L1 blockade in urothelial cancer. The time point here: peripheral blood 6 weeks after treatment start. Assay: immunoSEQ multiplex PCR; the TCRdb copy retains only in-frame clones and omits some. Here the sample spans about 45,000 clones, roughly 80% being singletons. The sequencing here drew on PBMCs, taken around atezolizumab (anti-PD-L1) treatment. Source of these receptors: a man aged 55-75 years with urothelial cancer.

With respect to this clone: One end of the junction is discordant with germline, which a read error may explain. The genes are TRBV6-1 and TRBJ2-7, with D maybe TRBD1 (5 bases). Germline CDR1 MNHNS, CDR2 SASEGT. The CDR3 totals 11 residues. The CDR3 DNA sequence: TGTGCCAGCAGTGAAAGGGGTCCGGCGAACTTC. Amino acid sequence: CASSERGPANF.

This clone came up a few times. This chain uses TRBV2 with TRBJ1-2, with 12 bases fitting TRBD1. The germline V gene has CDR1 SNHLY and CDR2 FYNNEI. There are 15 residues in the CDR3. Unmatched junction bases numbered 6, after V lost 5 bases and J lost 5 bases. The CDR3 region has the DNA TGTGCCAGCAGTTCGGGACAGGGGGCCAAGTATGGCTACACCTTC. Protein: CASSSGQGAKYGYTF.

This chain links TRBV28 with TRBJ1-2; 8 bases align to TRBD1. The CDR3 covers 12 residues. Germline V CDR1 and CDR2: MDHEN, SYDVKM. V lost 7 bases, J lost 4 bases, and 2 bases stayed unmatched. The CDR3 bases are TGTGCCAGCAAGCAGGGGGCCTATGGCTACACCTTC. Protein sequence: CASKQGAYGYTF.

Only one count was recorded for this clone. The V call is TRBV19, the J call TRBJ1-4; 11 nucleotides line up with TRBD1. Per the germline V gene, CDR1 is LNHDA and CDR2 is SQIVND (reference sequence). This CDR3 is 14 amino acids long. V lost 6 bases and J lost 5; bases outside the gene matches: 2. CDR3 protein: CASRDRGQNEKLFF. The CDR3 nucleotides are TGTGCCAGTAGGGACAGGGGGCAGAATGAAAAACTGTTTTTT.

The rearrangement uses TRBV7-2 and TRBJ1-2; 7 positions agree with TRBD1. CDR1 SGHTA and CDR2 FQGNSA come from the germline V gene. V trimming: 5 bases; J trimming: 4 bases; junction bases outside the gene matches: 4. This CDR3 has 13 residues. The CDR3 region is CASSRGGVYGYTF. CDR3 DNA: TGTGCCAGCAGCCGAGGGGGCGTCTATGGCTACACCTTC. Using reference TRBV7-2 and TRBJ1-2 for the parts outside the CDR3, the full variable domain is GAGVSQSPSNKVTEKGKDVELRCDPISGHTALYWYRQSLGQGLEFLIYFQGNSAPDKSGLPSDRFSAERTGGSVSTLTIQRTQQEDSAVYLCASSRGGVYGYTFGSGTRLTVV.

The CDR3: CASSPDRGNIQYF. CDR3 sequence (DNA): TGTGCCAGCAGCCCCGACAGGGGAAACATTCAGTACTTC. V gene TRBV4-2 combines with J gene TRBJ2-4; 8 positions match TRBD1. V lost 4 bases, J lost 6 bases, and 2 bases stayed unmatched. The CDR3 has 13 amino acids. Looked up from germline, CDR1 is LGHNA and CDR2 is YNFKEQ.

This chain links TRBV6-1 with TRBJ2-7; possible D gene TRBD1, 5 bases. The CDR3 consists of 15 residues. V gave up 0 bases and J gave up 2 bases, with 11 bases separating them. Germline CDR1 reads MNHNS; CDR2 reads SASEGT. CDR3: CASSEAPGKTYEQYF. In DNA form, the CDR3 reads TGTGCCAGCAGTGAAGCGCCAGGGAAAACCTACGAGCAGTACTTC.

The CDR3 spells CASSLGGQVNSPLHF. The CDR3 DNA is TGTGCCAGCAGCTTAGGAGGACAGGTTAATTCACCCCTCCACTTT. This sequence joins TRBV11-2 and TRBJ1-6; 7 bases map to TRBD1. The germline V gene encodes CDR1 SGHAT and CDR2 FQNNGV. Unmatched junction bases numbered 3, after V lost 1 base and J lost 6 bases. There are 15 residues in the CDR3.

The genes are TRBV19 and TRBJ1-1; no reliable D call. CDR1 LNHDA and CDR2 SQIVND come from the germline V gene (reference sequence). This CDR3 comprises 13 residues. The V end lost 6 bases, the J end lost 0 bases, and 8 bases lay between the germline ends. DNA of the CDR3: TGTGCCAGTAGCGGTCAGGTGAACACTGAAGCTTTCTTT. As protein: CASSGQVNTEAFF.

This chain links TRBV25-1 with TRBJ2-5; 10 nucleotides align to TRBD2. Germline V CDR1 and CDR2: MGHDK, SYGVNS. J was trimmed by 3 bases and V by 5 bases; bases with no gene match: 9. This CDR3 has 16 residues. In nucleotides, the CDR3 is TGTGCCAGCAGTACTCAGCGGGGGGGCCAGGAAGAGACCCAGTACTTC. This encodes CASSTQRGGQEETQYF. The whole variable domain, remainder taken from reference TRBV25-1 and TRBJ2-5, is EADIYQTPRYLVIGTGKKITLECSQTMGHDKMYWYQQDPGMELHLIHYSYGVNSTEKGDLSSESTVSRIRTEHFPLTLESARPSHTSQYLCASSTQRGGQEETQYFGPGTRLLVL.

The chain is built from TRBV6-1 and TRBJ2-5, with 9 bases aligning to TRBD2. The germline gives CDR1 MNHNS, CDR2 SASEGT. The trim removed 6 bases at V and 2 bases at J, leaving 4 bases unmatched. The CDR3 loop spans 14 amino acids. CDR3: CASRRAGGQETQYF. The CDR3 nucleotides read TGTGCCAGCAGACGAGCGGGGGGTCAAGAGACCCAGTACTTC.

The rearrangement links TRBV11-2 to TRBJ1-1; D is possibly TRBD1 (6 bases). The germline V gene has CDR1 SGHAT and CDR2 FQNNGV. This CDR3 comprises 17 residues. V was cut by 5 bases and J by 6 bases, with 25 bases left in between. The CDR3 loop reads CASSPMLGRGEEAEAFF. CDR3 DNA sequence: TGTGCCAGCAGCCCCATGCTTGGCAGGGGAGAGGAGGCTGAAGCTTTCTTT.

The rearrangement links TRBV11-1 to TRBJ1-1; D is ambiguous. In germline, CDR1 is SGHAT, CDR2 FQDESV (reference sequence). This CDR3 contains 14 residues. Between the trimmed V and J ends, which lost 6 bases and 1 base, there was a span of 12 bases. The CDR3 DNA follows: TGTGCCAGCAGGCTCGGACGGGAGAACACTGAAGCTTTCTTT. It encodes CASRLGRENTEAFF.